This T cell receptor (beta chain) was retrieved from a study of control samples from healthy donors and cancer patients. Trimming at V came to 2 bases and at J to 5 bases, leaving 6 bases not matched to a gene. The germline gives CDR1 ENHRY, CDR2 SYGVKD. The CDR3 covers 15 residues. TCRdb keeps only in-frame clones here, not all; method: immunoSEQ multiplex PCR. This table has 170,000 or so clones, over 85% appearing once. Sample: blood. The clonotype was recovered from a man aged 25-45 years in good health. The chain employs TRBV10-3 and TRBJ2-5, with 9 nucleotides matching TRBD2. The CDR3 bases are TGTGCCATCAGTGAGAAGCGGGGGGCAGGGGAGACCCAGTACTTC. This translates into CAISEKRGAGETQYF.